The 28 T cell receptor beta chains reported below all come from one sample, sequenced in a study of shared clonotypes between healthy human individuals. TCRdb keeps only in-frame clones here, not all; method: immunoSEQ multiplex PCR. The sample holds some 580,000 clones, about 96% seen once. The sample consisted of naive CD4+ T cells sorted from blood. The subset is: CD45RA+ positively selected. Source of these receptors: a woman in her 30s in good health.

The gene calls are TRBV6-1 and TRBJ1-5, with D possibly matching TRBD1 (5 bases). This CDR3 is 14 amino acids long. Looked up from germline, CDR1 is MNHNS and CDR2 is SASEGT. Trimming left V 3 bases short and J 5 bases short, with 11 bases between. CDR3 coding DNA: TGTGCCAGCAGTGAGGGTGGGGGGGATCAGCCCCAGCATTTT. This codes for CASSEGGGDQPQHF.

With regard to this clone: This sample also contains other DNA sequences that code for the same CDR3. The J gene is TRBJ2-5, the V gene TRBV30; tentatively, D is TRBD1 (6 bases). Trimming took off 0 bases at V and 4 bases at J, with 9 bases between the two ends. CDR3 length: 13 residues. From germline, CDR1 is GTSNPN and CDR2 SVGIG (reference sequence). In DNA, the CDR3 is TGTGCCTGGAGTGTACGAGGGGGAGAGACCCAGTACTTC. Its protein is CAWSVRGGETQYF.

This clone showed up just once. V usage is TRBV5-5 and J usage is TRBJ2-7; 7 bases fit TRBD1. The CDR3 length is 14 residues. Germline values: CDR1 SGHKS, CDR2 YYEKEE (reference sequence). J was trimmed by 0 bases and V by 4 bases; bases with no gene match: 4. The CDR3 reads CASSVRDSSYEQYF. The DNA for the CDR3 is TGTGCCAGCAGCGTACGGGACAGCTCCTACGAGCAGTACTTC.

The chain links TRBV5-1 to TRBJ2-3; no definite D call. Germline-derived CDR1 and CDR2 are SGHRS and YFSETQ. The CDR3 contains 15 residues. The V gene lost 1 base and the J gene lost 0 bases, with 9 bases spanning the gap. CDR3 residues: CASSLRPGSTDTQYF. The CDR3, as DNA: TGCGCCAGCAGCTTGAGGCCAGGTAGCACAGATACGCAGTATTTT.

This clone has only a few counts. V is TRBV19 and J is TRBJ2-5; possibly TRBD1 for D (6 bases). V lost 3 bases and J 3 bases, leaving 8 bases between the germline ends. Germline CDR1 reads LNHDA; CDR2 reads SQIVND (reference sequence). The CDR3 length is 13 residues. The CDR3 DNA follows: TGTGCCAGTAGTATGCACAGGGAAGAGACCCAGTACTTC. This sequence encodes CASSMHREETQYF.

This chain links TRBV7-9 with TRBJ2-1, with 7 bases fitting TRBD1. Looked up from germline, CDR1 is SEHNR and CDR2 is FQNEAQ (reference sequence). After removal of 4 bases from V and 0 bases from J, the junction contained 9 bases not matched to a gene. The length of the CDR3 is 17 residues. The CDR3 here is CASSSRTGDGSYNEQFF. The CDR3, as DNA: TGTGCCAGCAGCTCCCGAACAGGGGACGGCTCCTACAATGAGCAGTTCTTC. Variable domain in full (rest from reference TRBV7-9 and TRBJ2-1): DTGVSQNPRHKITKRGQNVTFRCDPISEHNRLYWYRQTLGQGPEFLTYFQNEAQLEKSRLLSDRFSAERPKGSFSTLEIQRTEQGDSAMYLCASSSRTGDGSYNEQFFGPGTRLTVL.

The chain is built from TRBV10-1 and TRBJ2-7; D may match TRBD1 or TRBD2 (5 bases each). From germline, CDR1 is WNHNN and CDR2 SYGVQD (reference sequence). CDR3 length equals 16 residues. Trimming took off 2 bases at V and 4 bases at J, with 18 bases between the two ends. The DNA for the CDR3 is TGCGCCAGCAGTGAGGCGGCCGGGACGGCGAGTTACGAGCAGTACTTC. Protein sequence: CASSEAAGTASYEQYF.

This chain links TRBV9 with TRBJ1-2; D may be TRBD1 (6 bases). The V gene's germline CDR1 is SGDLS and CDR2 YYNGEE. Trimming left V 3 bases short and J 5 bases short, with 8 bases between. The CDR3 extends over 12 amino acids. CDR3 amino acids: CASSEGGYGYTF. The CDR3 DNA reads as TGTGCCAGCAGCGAAGGGGGGTATGGCTACACCTTC.

The chain joins TRBV9 to TRBJ2-1; D is perhaps TRBD1 (6 bases). Germline assignment: CDR1 SGDLS and CDR2 YYNGEE. With 3 bases removed from V and 2 bases from J, the gap between germline ends came to 9 bases. CDR3 length: 14 amino acids. DNA of the CDR3: TGTGCCAGCAGCGGACAGGAAACCTACAATGAGCAGTTCTTC. Its protein product is CASSGQETYNEQFF. Supplemented by reference TRBV9 and TRBJ2-1, the full variable domain reads DSGVTQTPKHLITATGQRVTLRCSPRSGDLSVYWYQQSLDQGLQFLIQYYNGEERAKGNILERFSAQQFPDLHSELNLSSLELGDSALYFCASSGQETYNEQFFGPGTRLTVL.

The CDR3 here is CASSQGRRWVDIQYF. DNA for the CDR3: TGTGCCAGCTCACAAGGACGGCGCTGGGTTGACATTCAGTACTTC. The chain joins TRBV18 to TRBJ2-4; D remains ambiguous. Germline values: CDR1 KGHSH, CDR2 LQKENI. V was shortened by 4 bases and J by 8 bases, with 18 bases between the two germline ends. This CDR3 region has 15 residues.

The chain recombines TRBV7-2 with TRBJ2-7, with TRBD2 matching 8 bases. After removal of 7 bases from V and 4 bases from J, the junction contained 18 bases not matched to a gene. This CDR3 region has 17 residues. CDR1 and CDR2 (germline): SGHTA, FQGNSA. The CDR3 protein is CASTPGRGGAGEYEQYF. CDR3 DNA: TGTGCCAGCACCCCCGGCCGGGGGGGGGCGGGAGAATACGAGCAGTACTTC.

The chain employs TRBV5-1 and TRBJ2-1; 7 nucleotides match TRBD2. Germline loops: CDR1 SGHRS, CDR2 YFSETQ. The length of the CDR3 is 16 residues. Trimming took 1 base from V and 6 from J; bases not matched to a gene: 10. The CDR3 here is CASSLLVRERGNEQFF. DNA for the CDR3: TGCGCCAGCAGCTTGTTGGTCCGGGAGCGGGGCAATGAGCAGTTCTTC.

The V gene is TRBV2, the J gene TRBJ2-3; 12 bases are shared with TRBD2. The germline CDR1 and CDR2 sequences are SNHLY and FYNNEI. The CDR3 extends over 14 amino acids. The J segment lost 0 bases and the V segment lost 10 bases, leaving 2 bases of the junction unmatched. The CDR3 loop is CATLAGGSTDTQYF. In nucleotides, the CDR3 is TGTGCCACACTAGCGGGAGGTAGCACAGATACGCAGTATTTT. Full variable domain (outside the CDR3, taken from reference TRBV2 and TRBJ2-3): EPEVTQTPSHQVTQMGQEVILRCVPISNHLYFYWYRQILGQKVEFLVSFYNNEISEKSEIFDDQFSVERPDGSNFTLKIRSTKLEDSAMYFCATLAGGSTDTQYFGPGTRLTVL.

The chain couples TRBV5-6 to TRBJ1-2, with unresolved D. This CDR3 region has 15 residues. CDR1 is SGHDT, CDR2 YYEEEE, per germline. Deletions cut 0 bases from V and 2 bases from J, with 11 bases between. The CDR3 reads CASSLVPQANYGYTF. As DNA, the CDR3 is TGTGCCAGCAGCTTGGTCCCCCAAGCGAACTATGGCTACACCTTC.

This clone appeared a few times. This sequence joins TRBV2 and TRBJ2-1; 7 nucleotides match TRBD1. Looked up from germline, CDR1 is SNHLY and CDR2 is FYNNEI. V trimming: 1 base; J trimming: 4 bases; junction bases outside the gene matches: 4. The CDR3 totals 15 residues. CDR3 loop: CASSEDRGTYNEQFF. The CDR3 DNA reads TGTGCCAGCAGTGAAGACAGGGGAACGTACAATGAGCAGTTCTTC.

The genes are TRBV5-4 and TRBJ2-3; 12 nucleotides agree with TRBD2. The CDR3 is made up of 15 amino acids. The V segment lost 3 bases and the J segment 4 bases; nucleotides outside the gene matches: 3. In germline, CDR1 is SGHNT, CDR2 YYREEE (reference sequence). Here the CDR3 reads CASSSTSGSADTQYF. The CDR3 DNA is TGTGCCAGCAGCTCGACTAGCGGGAGCGCAGATACGCAGTATTTT.

This clone occurred once. The V and J genes are TRBV2 and TRBJ1-1; no definite D call. Germline V lookup: CDR1 SNHLY, CDR2 FYNNEI. The CDR3 spans 12 residues. Here the CDR3 reads CVSTLVNTEAFF. CDR3 DNA: TGTGTCTCAACCTTGGTGAACACTGAAGCTTTCTTT.

The gene calls are TRBV6-5 and TRBJ1-5, with D uncertain. Trimming stripped 2 bases from V and 10 bases from J, with 9 bases between. This CDR3 has 12 residues. In germline, CDR1 is MNHEY, CDR2 SVGAGI. This CDR3 reads CASSYAGGPQHF. The CDR3 DNA sequence: TGTGCCAGCAGTTACGCGGGAGGCCCCCAGCATTTT.

The count of this clone is one. The chain's CDR3 is CASSSDGLAGLGRETQYF. For the CDR3, the DNA is TGTGCCAGCAGCTCAGACGGACTAGCGGGACTGGGGCGAGAGACCCAGTACTTC. The chain combines TRBV5-4 with TRBJ2-5; 12 nucleotides match TRBD2. CDR1 and CDR2 (germline): SGHNT, YYREEE (reference sequence). There are 18 residues in the CDR3. V trimming: 3 bases; J trimming: 4 bases; junction bases outside the gene matches: 13.

This sequence joins TRBV4-2 and TRBJ2-2, with TRBD2 identical over 12 bases. The germline V gene encodes CDR1 LGHNA and CDR2 YNFKEQ. The CDR3 consists of 19 residues. After removal of 0 bases from V and 4 bases from J, the junction contained 9 bases not matched to a gene. The CDR3 sequence: CASSQDPTSGRVGTGELFF. CDR3 coding DNA: TGTGCCAGCAGCCAAGATCCGACTAGCGGGAGAGTGGGCACCGGGGAGCTGTTTTTT.

The rearrangement links TRBV6-1 to TRBJ2-7, with TRBD1 matching 7 bases. After removal of 5 bases from V and 4 bases from J, the junction contained 2 bases not matched to a gene. The CDR3 length is 12 residues. From germline, CDR1 is MNHNS and CDR2 SASEGT. CDR3 amino acids: CASSKGQYEQYF. The CDR3 coding sequence is TGTGCCAGCAGTAAGGGACAGTACGAGCAGTACTTC.

The V call is TRBV28, the J call TRBJ2-5, with 7 positions matching TRBD1. V lost 6 bases, J lost 5 bases, and 6 bases stayed unmatched. CDR1 MDHEN and CDR2 SYDVKM come from the germline V gene. This CDR3 spans 13 amino acids. CDR3 bases: TGTGCCAGCAGCCCTACAGGGGCGGAGACCCAGTACTTC. Protein product: CASSPTGAETQYF. Based on the CDR3 plus reference TRBV28 and TRBJ2-5, the full variable domain is DVKVTQSSRYLVKRTGEKVFLECVQDMDHENMFWYRQDPGLGLRLIYFSYDVKMKEKGDIPEGYSVSREKKERFSLILESASTNQTSMYLCASSPTGAETQYFGPGTRLLVL.

The chain uses TRBV6-1 and TRBJ2-1; TRBD2 might be the D (6 bases). Per germline, CDR1 MNHNS and CDR2 SASEGT. This CDR3 has 17 amino acids. The V end was cut by 1 base, the J end by 6 bases, with 19 bases between. The DNA for the CDR3 is TGTGCCAGCAGTGAAGTAACCGTATCGGGAGTCAGCAATGAGCAGTTCTTC. Protein product: CASSEVTVSGVSNEQFF.

V gene TRBV27 combines with J gene TRBJ2-7; a weak D match, TRBD2 (5 bases). This CDR3 contains 14 residues. CDR1 and CDR2 from the germline V gene are MNHEY and SMNVEV (reference sequence). Trimming pared 5 bases from V and 6 bases from J, leaving 17 bases between. In nucleotides, the CDR3 is TGTGCCAGCAGTCTCCACCACGGAACTAGCGAGCAGTACTTC. This codes for CASSLHHGTSEQYF.

The chain joins TRBV7-9 to TRBJ2-4, with TRBD2 identical over 8 bases. Germline CDR1 is SEHNR and CDR2 is FQNEAQ (reference sequence). The J segment lost 4 bases and the V segment lost 2 bases, leaving 4 bases of the junction unmatched. The CDR3 is 15 amino acids. The CDR3 coding sequence is TGTGCCAGCAGCTTAACTAGCGGAGCGAAAAACATTCAGTACTTC. Translating gives CASSLTSGAKNIQYF.

The chain carries TRBV11-2 and TRBJ2-1, with a weak D call TRBD1 (5 bases). Trimming stripped 4 bases from V and 0 bases from J, with 16 bases between. Per the germline V gene, CDR1 is SGHAT and CDR2 is FQNNGV. This CDR3 is 17 amino acids long. CDR3 protein: CASSSPTVSSSYNEQFF. The CDR3 DNA is TGTGCCAGCAGCTCCCCGACAGTGTCCAGCTCCTACAATGAGCAGTTCTTC.

The gene calls are TRBV10-3 and TRBJ1-5; D is possibly TRBD1 (5 bases). The germline gives CDR1 ENHRY, CDR2 SYGVKD. This CDR3 contains 15 residues. V was trimmed by 0 bases and J by 5 bases, leaving 11 bases between them. CDR3 nucleotide sequence: TGTGCCATCAGTGAGTCGGGCAGGGACGATCAGCCCCAGCATTTT. As protein: CAISESGRDDQPQHF.

This clone has only one observation. V usage is TRBV25-1 and J usage is TRBJ1-4; D not certain. This CDR3 comprises 14 residues. Between the trimmed V and J ends, which lost 1 base and 8 bases, there was a span of 11 bases. Per germline, CDR1 MGHDK and CDR2 SYGVNS. CDR3 loop: CASSESVVSEKLFF. In nucleotides, the CDR3 is TGTGCCAGCAGTGAATCCGTTGTTAGCGAAAAACTGTTTTTT.